This entry features one TCR beta chain sequence. Original processing notes: Estimation of nucleated cell counts relied on the amplification of reference gene primers. The assay was immunoSEQ multiplex PCR, and TCRdb's table has in-frame clones only and misses some. Clone size and V and J calls were adopted from that table, with D and trimming inferred from the DNA. The sample carries fewer than 250,000 clones, under 80% recorded once. Participant ages covered about 18 to 95 years across some 25 US areas. Self-reported history from a screening survey and questionnaire set each donor's cohort. This sample is part of a study of blood T cell repertoires in COVID-19. Across the study: The origin of the acute and convalescent COVID-19 samples was the United States, Italy and Spain.

This receptor was obtained from a woman between 45 and 65 years old with acute COVID-19. The sample consisted of PBMCs or T cells enriched from blood (not recorded which).

The CDR3 loop reads CASSLQTGASYGYTF. The CDR3 nucleotides are TGTGCCAGCAGCCTACAGACAGGGGCGTCCTATGGCTACACCTTC. The J gene is TRBJ1-2, the V gene TRBV7-2, with 8 bases aligning to TRBD1. The CDR3 extends over 15 amino acids. Germline-derived CDR1 and CDR2 are SGHTA and FQGNSA. The ends lost 5 bases at V and 4 bases at J; junction bases unmatched: 9.